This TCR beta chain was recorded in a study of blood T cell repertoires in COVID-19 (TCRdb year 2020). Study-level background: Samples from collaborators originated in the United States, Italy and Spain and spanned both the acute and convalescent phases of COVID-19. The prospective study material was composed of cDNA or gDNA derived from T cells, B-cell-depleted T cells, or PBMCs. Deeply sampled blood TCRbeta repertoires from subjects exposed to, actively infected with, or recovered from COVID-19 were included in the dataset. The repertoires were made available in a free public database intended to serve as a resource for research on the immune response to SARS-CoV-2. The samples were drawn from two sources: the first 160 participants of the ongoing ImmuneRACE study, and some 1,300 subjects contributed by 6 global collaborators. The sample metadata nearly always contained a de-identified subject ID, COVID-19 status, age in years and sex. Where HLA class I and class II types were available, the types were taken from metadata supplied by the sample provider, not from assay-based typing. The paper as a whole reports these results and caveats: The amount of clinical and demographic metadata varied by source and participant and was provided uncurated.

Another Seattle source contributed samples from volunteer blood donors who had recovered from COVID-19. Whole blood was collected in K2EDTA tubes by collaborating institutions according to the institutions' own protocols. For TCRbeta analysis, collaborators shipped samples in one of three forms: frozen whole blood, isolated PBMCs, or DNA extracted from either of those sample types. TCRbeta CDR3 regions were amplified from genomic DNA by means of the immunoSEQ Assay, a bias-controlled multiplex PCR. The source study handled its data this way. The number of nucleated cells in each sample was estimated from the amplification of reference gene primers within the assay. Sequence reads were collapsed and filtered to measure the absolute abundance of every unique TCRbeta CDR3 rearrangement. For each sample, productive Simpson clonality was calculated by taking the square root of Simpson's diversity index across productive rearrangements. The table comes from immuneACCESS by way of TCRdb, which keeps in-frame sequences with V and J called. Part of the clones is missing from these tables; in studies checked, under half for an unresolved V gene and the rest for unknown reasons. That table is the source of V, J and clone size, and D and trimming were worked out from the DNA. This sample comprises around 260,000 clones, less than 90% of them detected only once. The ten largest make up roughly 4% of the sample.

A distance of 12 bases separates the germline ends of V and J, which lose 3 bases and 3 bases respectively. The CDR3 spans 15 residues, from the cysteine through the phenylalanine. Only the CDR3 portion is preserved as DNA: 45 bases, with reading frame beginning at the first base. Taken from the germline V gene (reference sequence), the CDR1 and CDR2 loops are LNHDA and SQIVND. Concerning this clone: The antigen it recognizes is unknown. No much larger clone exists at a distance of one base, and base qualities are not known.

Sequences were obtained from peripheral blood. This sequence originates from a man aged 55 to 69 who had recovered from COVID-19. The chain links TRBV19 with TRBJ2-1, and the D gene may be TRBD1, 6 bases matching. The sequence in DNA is TGTGCCAGTAGTATTCGACAGGTTGACTACAATGAGCAGTTCTTC. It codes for CASSIRQVDYNEQFF. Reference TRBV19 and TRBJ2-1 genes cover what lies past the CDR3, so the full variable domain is DGGITQSPKYLFRKEGQNVTLSCEQNLNHDAMYWYRQDPGQGLRLIYYSQIVNDFQKGDIAEGYSVSREKKESFPLTVTSAQKNPTAFYLCASSIRQVDYNEQFFGPGTRLTVL.